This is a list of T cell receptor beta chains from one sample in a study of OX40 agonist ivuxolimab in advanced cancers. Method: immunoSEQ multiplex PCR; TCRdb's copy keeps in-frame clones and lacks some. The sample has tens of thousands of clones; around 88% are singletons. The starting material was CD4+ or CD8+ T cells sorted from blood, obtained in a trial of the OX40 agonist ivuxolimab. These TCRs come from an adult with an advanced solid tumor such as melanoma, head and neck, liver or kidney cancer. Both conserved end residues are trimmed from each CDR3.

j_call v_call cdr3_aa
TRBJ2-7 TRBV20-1 SADGIEQY
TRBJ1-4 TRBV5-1 ASSLNVMEKLF
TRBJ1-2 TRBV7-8 ASTPQGNYGYT
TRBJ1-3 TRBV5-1 ASSRGDSFSGNTIY
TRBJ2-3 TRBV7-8 ASSLLDTQY
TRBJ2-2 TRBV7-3 ASSSSPGLAGAGELF
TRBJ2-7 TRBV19 ASSPVRYGAYEQY
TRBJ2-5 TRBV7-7 ASSPLSGAQETQY
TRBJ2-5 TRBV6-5 ASSYSRGRGETQY
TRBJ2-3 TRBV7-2 ASSFMSGRDTQY
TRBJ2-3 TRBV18 ASSPPSTDTQY
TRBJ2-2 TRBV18 ASSQDSTQTGELF
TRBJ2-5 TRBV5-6 ASSWTGFGETQY
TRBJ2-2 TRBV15 ATSRDLARGTGELF
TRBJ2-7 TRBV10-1 ASERGAYEQY
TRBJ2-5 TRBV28 ASSIGGGQGETQY
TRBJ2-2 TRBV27 ASSFQPNTGELF
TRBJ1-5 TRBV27 ASSPKSGTAYSNQPQH
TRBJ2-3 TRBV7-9 ASSVDSATDTQY
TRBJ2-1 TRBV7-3 ASSPQPGYNEQF
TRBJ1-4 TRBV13 ASSVTPPGTVPIGDEKLF
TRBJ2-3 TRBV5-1 ASSLVSAPRWDTQY
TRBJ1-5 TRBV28 ASSLWGQGGQPQH
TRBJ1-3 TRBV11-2 ASSLSGNTIY
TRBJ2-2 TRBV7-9 ASSSGQVNTGELF
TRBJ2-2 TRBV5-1 ASSPSRVNTGELF
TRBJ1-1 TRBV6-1 ASSPGQGSVEAF
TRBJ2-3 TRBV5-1 ASSLESGRAGTDTQY
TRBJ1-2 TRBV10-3 ATSGQENYGYT
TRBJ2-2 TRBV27 ASSWQRNTGELF
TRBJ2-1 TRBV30 AWRYGYNVRDRTFPEEQF
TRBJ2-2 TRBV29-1 SVAQRNTGELF
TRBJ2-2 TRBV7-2 ASSWGDSTTGELF
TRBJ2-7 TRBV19 ASSARGSIIGIEQY
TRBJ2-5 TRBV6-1 AIRKAWTQY
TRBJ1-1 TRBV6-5 ASSFGEGILNTEAF
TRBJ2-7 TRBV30 AWREPGLAVYEQY
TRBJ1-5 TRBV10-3 AIRDRVDQPQH
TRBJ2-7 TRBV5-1 ASRAGQGVYEQY
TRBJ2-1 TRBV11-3 ASSPLSGNEQF